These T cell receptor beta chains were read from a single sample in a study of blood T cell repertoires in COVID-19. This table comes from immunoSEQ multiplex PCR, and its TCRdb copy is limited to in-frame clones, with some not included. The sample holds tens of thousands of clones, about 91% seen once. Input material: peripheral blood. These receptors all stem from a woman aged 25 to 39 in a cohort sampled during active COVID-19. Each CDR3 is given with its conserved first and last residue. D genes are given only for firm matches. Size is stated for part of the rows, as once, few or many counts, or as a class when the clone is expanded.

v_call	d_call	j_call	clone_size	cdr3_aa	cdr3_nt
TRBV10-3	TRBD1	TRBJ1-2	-	CAISEGTGDNYGYTF	TGTGCCATCAGTGAAGGGACAGGGGATAACTATGGCTACACCTTC
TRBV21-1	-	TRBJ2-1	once	CASHPFRASGEERDEQFF	TGTGCCAGCCATCCATTTCGGGCTAGCGGGGAGGAAAGGGATGAGCAGTTCTTC
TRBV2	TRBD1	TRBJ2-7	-	CASSDRDREYDEQYF	TGTGCCAGCAGTGATCGGGACAGGGAGTACGACGAGCAGTACTTC
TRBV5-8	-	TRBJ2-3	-	CASSLPGIGVRADTQYF	TGTGCCAGCAGCTTGCCCGGCATAGGAGTGCGGGCAGATACGCAGTATTTT
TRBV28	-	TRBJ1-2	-	CASRTGLVYGYTF	TGTGCCAGCAGAACTGGACTCGTCTATGGCTACACCTTC
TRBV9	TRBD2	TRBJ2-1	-	CASSEGLAGVDEQFF	TGTGCCAGCAGCGAGGGACTAGCGGGAGTGGATGAGCAGTTCTTC
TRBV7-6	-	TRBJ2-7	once	CASSLGFKGRGQYEEQYF	TGTGCCAGCAGCTTAGGTTTTAAGGGGAGAGGACAGTACGAAGAGCAGTACTTC
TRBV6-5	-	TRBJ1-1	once	CASSPLRMRNTEAFF	TGTGCCAGCAGCCCCCTTCGAATGAGGAACACTGAAGCTTTCTTT
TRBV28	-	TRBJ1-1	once	CASSRQFMNTEAFF	TGTGCCAGCAGTCGACAGTTCATGAACACTGAAGCTTTCTTT
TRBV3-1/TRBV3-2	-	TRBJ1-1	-	CASSQDGGMNTEAFF	TGTGCCAGCAGCCAAGATGGGGGGATGAACACTGAAGCTTTCTTT
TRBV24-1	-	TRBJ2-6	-	CATSVYRERANVLTF	TGTGCCACCAGTGTTTACAGGGAGCGGGCCAACGTCCTGACTTTC
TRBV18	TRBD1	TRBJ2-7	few	CASSATGVEQYF	TGTGCCAGCTCAGCGACAGGGGTCGAGCAGTACTTC
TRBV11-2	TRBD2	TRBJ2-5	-	CASSLGAGGLQETQYF	TGTGCCAGCAGCTTAGGGGCGGGAGGTCTCCAAGAGACCCAGTACTTC
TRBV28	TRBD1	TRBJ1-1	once	CASSLVPGQGRNTEAFF	TGTGCCAGCAGTTTAGTCCCGGGACAGGGGAGGAACACTGAAGCTTTCTTT
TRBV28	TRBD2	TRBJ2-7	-	CASSLWAGTRTSGRAYEQYF	TGTGCCAGCAGTTTATGGGCAGGGACGCGGACTAGCGGGAGGGCCTACGAGCAGTACTTC
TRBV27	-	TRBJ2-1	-	CASSLTGSSYNEQFF	TGTGCCAGCAGTTTAACCGGGAGCTCCTACAATGAGCAGTTCTTC
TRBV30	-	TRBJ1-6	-	CAWSVSGYNSPLHF	TGTGCCTGGAGTGTATCAGGGTATAATTCACCCCTCCACTTT